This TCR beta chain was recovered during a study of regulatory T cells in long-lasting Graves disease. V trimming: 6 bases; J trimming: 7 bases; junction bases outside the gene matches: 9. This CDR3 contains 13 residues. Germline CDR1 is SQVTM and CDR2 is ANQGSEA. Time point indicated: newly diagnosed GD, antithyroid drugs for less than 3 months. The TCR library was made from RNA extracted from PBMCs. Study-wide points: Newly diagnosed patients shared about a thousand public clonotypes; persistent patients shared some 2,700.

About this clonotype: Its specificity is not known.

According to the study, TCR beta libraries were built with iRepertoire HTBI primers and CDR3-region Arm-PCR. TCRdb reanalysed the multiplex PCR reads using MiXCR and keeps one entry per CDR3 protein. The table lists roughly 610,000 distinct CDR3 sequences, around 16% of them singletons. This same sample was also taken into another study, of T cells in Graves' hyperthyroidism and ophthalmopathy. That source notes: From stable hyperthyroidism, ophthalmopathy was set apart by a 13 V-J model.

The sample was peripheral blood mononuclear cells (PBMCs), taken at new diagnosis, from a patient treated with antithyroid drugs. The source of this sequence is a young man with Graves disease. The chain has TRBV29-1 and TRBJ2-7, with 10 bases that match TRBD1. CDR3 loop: CSVNRQGAGEQYF. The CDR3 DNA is TGCAGCGTAAACAGACAGGGGGCCGGGGAGCAGTACTTC.